Each of the 24 T cell receptor beta chains below was sequenced from the same sample in a study of Graves' ophthalmopathy and Graves' hyperthyroidism. RNA served as the template for amplifying TCR beta CDR3 regions. First-round RT-PCR with HTBI primers preceded a second-round multiplex PCR. One entry per CDR3 protein results from TCRdb running MiXCR on the multiplex PCR reads. The profile shows about 480,000 distinct CDR3 sequences, under 15% of them singletons. Material: blood. The receptors stem from a woman aged 30 to 39 with Graves' ophthalmopathy.

This clonotype showed up many times. V is TRBV29-1 and J is TRBJ2-7; possibly TRBD2 for D (6 bases). Germline assignment: CDR1 SQVTM and CDR2 ANQGSEA. CDR3 length: 14 amino acids. V dropped 0 bases and J dropped 0 bases, with 9 bases sitting between them. The CDR3 nucleotides are TGCAGCGTTGAAGAAGACGGGAGCTCCTACGAGCAGTACTTC. Its protein is CSVEEDGSSYEQYF.

The table lists this clonotype with many counts. The gene calls are TRBV29-1 and TRBJ2-7; 7 positions match TRBD1. Germline-derived CDR1 and CDR2 are SQVTM and ANQGSEA. V lost 4 bases, J lost 2 bases, and 20 bases stayed unmatched. The CDR3 loop spans 18 amino acids. The DNA of the CDR3 is TGCAGCGTTGGACAGGGAAGGGCAGGGCTCGCCGGTACCTACGAGCAGTACTTC. It encodes CSVGQGRAGLAGTYEQYF.

There are many counts of this clonotype. The genes are TRBV19 and TRBJ1-1; D ambiguous. Germline V gene lookup returns CDR1 LNHDA and CDR2 SQIVND (reference sequence). This CDR3 is built from 13 residues. With 5 bases removed from V and 4 bases from J, the gap between germline ends came to 11 bases. The CDR3 spells CASSLMVATEAFF. The CDR3 DNA sequence: TGTGCCAGTAGTTTAATGGTGGCCACTGAAGCTTTCTTT. Filled out from reference TRBV19 and TRBJ1-1, the complete variable domain reads DGGITQSPKYLFRKEGQNVTLSCEQNLNHDAMYWYRQDPGQGLRLIYYSQIVNDFQKGDIAEGYSVSREKKESFPLTVTSAQKNPTAFYLCASSLMVATEAFFGQGTRLTVV.

Ten or more counts support this clonotype. This sequence joins TRBV2 and TRBJ2-5, with unresolved D. Germline V CDR1 and CDR2: SNHLY, FYNNEI. This CDR3 contains 14 residues. The germline V and J ends were trimmed by 1 base and 5 bases, with 11 bases remaining between them. The CDR3 reads CASSEGRNWETQYF. The CDR3 region has the DNA TGTGCCAGCAGTGAAGGGCGGAACTGGGAGACCCAGTACTTC.

This chain uses TRBV11-2 with TRBJ1-1; D ambiguous. Trimming took 5 bases from V and 3 from J, leaving 10 bases between them. The CDR3 has 13 amino acids. In germline, CDR1 is SGHAT, CDR2 FQNNGV. The CDR3 region is CASSPPWDTEAFF. DNA for the CDR3: TGTGCCAGCAGCCCGCCCTGGGACACTGAAGCTTTCTTT.

This clonotype was seen repeatedly, ten times or more. The V call is TRBV6-1, the J call TRBJ1-1; D not certain. The CDR3 covers 14 residues. CDR1 and CDR2 from the germline V gene are MNHNS and SASEGT. The germline V and J ends were trimmed by 6 bases and 4 bases, with 15 bases remaining between them. This CDR3 reads CASSRGGPGTEAFF. The CDR3 DNA reads TGTGCCAGCAGCCGTGGTGGGCCAGGCACTGAAGCTTTCTTT.

This clonotype has at least ten counts. The chain employs TRBV6-5 and TRBJ2-5; 7 bases match TRBD2. This CDR3 contains 14 residues. V shed 2 bases, J shed 5 bases, and the junction held 5 bases outside the gene matches. Germline-derived CDR1 and CDR2 are MNHEY and SVGAGI. CDR3 sequence (DNA): TGTGCCAGCAGTTACACGGGGGGAGAGGAGACCCAGTACTTC. Translation: CASSYTGGEETQYF.

This clonotype was recorded many times. The chain has TRBV15 and TRBJ2-5, with 7 bases identical to TRBD1. The junction had 3 bases not matched to a gene; V was cut back by 9 bases and J by 5 bases. The germline V gene encodes CDR1 LNHNV and CDR2 YYDKDF (reference sequence). The CDR3 contains 11 residues. This CDR3 reads CATYRGETQYF. The CDR3 DNA follows: TGTGCCACTTACAGGGGTGAGACCCAGTACTTC.

This clonotype was recorded many times. V gene TRBV29-1 combines with J gene TRBJ1-2, with D maybe TRBD1 (5 bases). Trimming removed 6 bases at V and 4 bases at J, with 15 bases between. The CDR3 loop spans 13 amino acids. Germline CDR1 reads SQVTM; CDR2 reads ANQGSEA. The CDR3: CSVRQTLVYGYTF. For the CDR3, the DNA is TGCAGCGTCCGACAGACTCTAGTCTATGGCTACACCTTC.

This clonotype was picked up a small number of times. The chain joins TRBV6-1 to TRBJ2-5; 12 nucleotides agree with TRBD2. V was pared by 0 bases and J by 5 bases, with 7 bases of the junction left unmatched. Per germline, CDR1 MNHNS and CDR2 SASEGT. The CDR3 contains 17 residues. Here the CDR3 reads CASSEALAGGPGETQYF. The CDR3 DNA reads as TGTGCCAGCAGTGAAGCGCTAGCGGGAGGGCCGGGTGAGACCCAGTACTTC.

This clonotype came up many times. The chain combines TRBV12-3 or TRBV12-4 with TRBJ2-7; the match to TRBD1 covers 9 bases. Trimming removed 7 bases from V and 3 bases from J; junction bases left unmatched: 7. The CDR3 totals 14 residues. CDR3 nucleotide sequence: TGTGCCAGCACCTGGACAGGGGAGGGCTACGAGCAGTACTTC. It yields the protein CASTWTGEGYEQYF.

This clonotype has ten or more counts. The chain couples TRBV12-3 or TRBV12-4 to TRBJ1-3; 8 bases map to TRBD1. CDR3 size: 13 residues. With 6 bases clipped from V and 8 bases from J, the junction kept 6 bases outside the gene matches. CDR3 protein: CASSPDRGYTIYF. Here the CDR3 DNA reads TGTGCCAGCAGCCCCGACAGGGGATACACCATATATTTT.

This clonotype was seen ten or more times. This chain connects TRBV12-5 to TRBJ2-7; D gene ambiguous. Germline lookup yields CDR1 LGHNT and CDR2 FRNRAP. Trimming left V 6 bases short and J 1 base short, with 7 bases between. The CDR3 spans 12 residues. The CDR3 is CASGFGSYEQYF. The CDR3 nucleotides read TGTGCTAGTGGCTTCGGTTCCTACGAGCAGTACTTC.

The chain has TRBV30 and TRBJ2-7; 13 nucleotides match TRBD2. The CDR3 is made up of 16 amino acids. CDR1 is GTSNPN and CDR2 is SVGIG in the germline V gene (reference sequence). The junction had 6 bases not matched to a gene; V was cut back by 0 bases and J by 4 bases. CDR3 residues: CAWSVWTSGSRYEQYF. CDR3 sequence (DNA): TGTGCCTGGAGTGTATGGACTAGCGGGAGTCGATACGAGCAGTACTTC. The variable domain in full, completed from reference TRBV30 and TRBJ2-7, reads SQTIHQWPATLVQPVGSPLSLECTVEGTSNPNLYWYRQAAGRGLQLLFYSVGIGQISSEVPQNLSASRPQDRQFILSSKKLLLSDSGFYLCAWSVWTSGSRYEQYFGPGTRLTVT.

This clonotype was seen repeatedly, ten times or more. The rearrangement links TRBV6-5 to TRBJ1-1, with no clear D. The CDR3 consists of 13 residues. Germline V gives CDR1 MNHEY, CDR2 SVGAGI. Trimming stripped 7 bases from V and 2 bases from J, with 11 bases between. DNA for the CDR3: TGTGCCAGCAAAGACCAGGACAACACTGAAGCTTTCTTT. This encodes CASKDQDNTEAFF.

The table lists this clonotype with many counts. The chain employs TRBV27 and TRBJ2-7; TRBD1 matches 8 bases. Per germline, CDR1 MNHEY and CDR2 SMNVEV (reference sequence). J gave up 5 bases and V 5 bases, and 8 bases lay outside the gene matches. The CDR3 length is 14 residues. For the CDR3, the DNA is TGTGCCAGCAGTATCCAACCGGGACAGGACGAGCAGTACTTC. Translation: CASSIQPGQDEQYF.

This clonotype was counted ten times or more. The J gene is TRBJ2-7, the V gene TRBV12-3 or TRBV12-4, with D tentatively TRBD2 (5 bases). V lost 5 bases and J 0 bases, leaving 20 bases between the germline ends. There are 17 residues in the CDR3. The CDR3 reads CASSRRLPGTISYEQYF. The CDR3, as DNA: TGTGCCAGCAGTAGGAGGCTACCGGGAACCATCTCCTACGAGCAGTACTTC.

This clonotype has at least ten counts. V is TRBV10-1 and J is TRBJ2-2; 7 nucleotides line up with TRBD2. CDR3 length: 15 residues. CDR1 and CDR2 from the germline V gene are WNHNN and SYGVQD (reference sequence). V was clipped by 2 bases and J by 7 bases; unmatched bases: 7. For the CDR3, the DNA is TGCGCCAGCAGTGAGGTGGCGGGAGAATTCGGGGAGCTGTTTTTT. Protein sequence: CASSEVAGEFGELFF.

Regarding this clonotype: At one end, the junction sequence differs from germline, possibly due to a read error. This chain connects TRBV6-1 to TRBJ2-5; TRBD2 might be the D (5 bases). Germline lookup yields CDR1 MNHNS and CDR2 SASEGT. This CDR3 has 14 amino acids. The CDR3 sequence is CAISGRVDQESQYF. CDR3 coding DNA: TGTGCCATCAGTGGGCGGGTGGACCAAGAGTCCCAGTACTTC.

This clonotype was seen repeatedly, ten times or more. The V gene is TRBV6-1, the J gene TRBJ1-4, with 7 positions matching TRBD1. Germline-derived CDR1 and CDR2 are MNHNS and SASEGT. J lost 4 bases, V lost 0 bases, and 5 bases had no gene match. The CDR3 is 16 amino acids. The CDR3 nucleotides are TGTGCCAGCAGTGAAGCACAGGGGAGGGGTAATGAAAAACTGTTTTTT. Protein product: CASSEAQGRGNEKLFF.

This clonotype was picked up a small number of times. This rearrangement joins TRBV13 to TRBJ2-7; no clear D. The CDR3 runs 14 residues. In germline, CDR1 is PRHDT, CDR2 FYEKMQ (reference sequence). V shed 1 base and J shed 4 bases, with 11 bases lying between them. This CDR3 is CASSLAQTPYEQYF. The CDR3 nucleotides read TGTGCCAGCAGCTTAGCCCAGACCCCATACGAGCAGTACTTC. Together with reference TRBV13 and TRBJ2-7, the CDR3 gives the full variable domain: AAGVIQSPRHLIKEKRETATLKCYPIPRHDTVYWYQQGPGQDPQFLISFYEKMQSDKGSIPDRFSAQQFSDYHSELNMSSLELGDSALYFCASSLAQTPYEQYFGPGTRLTVT.

This clonotype was observed many times. The chain links TRBV6-5 to TRBJ1-2; D is uncertain. Germline assignment: CDR1 MNHEY and CDR2 SVGAGI. V was shortened by 0 bases and J by 5 bases, with 16 bases between the two germline ends. This CDR3 has 16 amino acids. The CDR3 region has the DNA TGTGCCAGCAGTTACTCCAATCGGGGTATGGGATATGGCTACACCTTC. Its protein product is CASSYSNRGMGYGYTF.

In this sample, this clonotype turned up many times. This chain joins TRBV7-2 and TRBJ1-1; 7 bases fit TRBD1. V dropped 5 bases and J dropped 3; count of bases not matched to a gene: 15. Germline V gives CDR1 SGHTA, CDR2 FQGNSA. The CDR3 runs to 17 residues. Written as DNA, the CDR3 is TGTGCCAGCAGCGCACGAAGAGGAACAGGGGTCTACACTGAAGCTTTCTTT. Translation gives CASSARRGTGVYTEAFF.

This clonotype was seen ten or more times. The genes are TRBV11-1 and TRBJ2-7, with 11 bases aligning to TRBD1. With V trimmed by 5 bases and J by 2 bases, 14 bases remained unmatched. Germline loops: CDR1 SGHAT, CDR2 FQDESV (reference sequence). This CDR3 comprises 18 residues. This CDR3 is CASSATGTGGRRPYEQYF. The CDR3 region has the DNA TGTGCCAGCAGCGCTACCGGGACAGGGGGGCGCAGGCCCTACGAGCAGTACTTC.